This paragraph reports one TCR beta chain. What it binds is unknown. Other DNA sequences from this sample encode an identical CDR3 as well. The data derive from a study of shared clonotypes between healthy human individuals. Study conclusions and caveats: Although depth was large, rarefaction showed that sequencing of the sorted subsets was incomplete. Generally, naive subsets came out with larger estimated richness than memory subsets.

HIV-negative, healthy adults without recent acute infections or vaccinations were the donors. Every donor, a Caucasian adult, lived in Nashville, Tennessee. CDR3 length equals 14 residues. Between the trimmed V and J ends, which lost 1 base and 5 bases, there was a span of 11 bases. Germline CDR1 reads MDHEN; CDR2 reads SYDVKM. Clones were sequenced by immunoSEQ multiplex PCR, and TCRdb holds only the in-frame ones, with some missing. This sample has millions of clones, with 85% to 95% found just once. The clonotype comes from a man younger than 35 in good health. Some clones in this sample may be carry-over from other donors' samples. Material: naive CD4+ T cells from PBMCs. Sample subset: CD45RA+ positively selected. The gene calls are TRBV28 and TRBJ1-1; tentative D call: TRBD1 (5 bases). The chain's CDR3 is CASSLSRGRTEAFF. The DNA of the CDR3 is TGTGCCAGCAGTTTATCCCGGGGACGGACTGAAGCTTTCTTT. Drawing the rest from reference TRBV28 and TRBJ1-1, the complete variable domain is DVKVTQSSRYLVKRTGEKVFLECVQDMDHENMFWYRQDPGLGLRLIYFSYDVKMKEKGDIPEGYSVSREKKERFSLILESASTNQTSMYLCASSLSRGRTEAFFGQGTRLTVV.